This T cell receptor (beta chain) was obtained from a study of regulatory T cells in long-lasting Graves disease. The CDR3 has 14 amino acids. The V segment lost 8 bases and the J segment 5 bases; nucleotides outside the gene matches: 9. The germline V gene encodes CDR1 MNHEY and CDR2 SMNVEV (reference sequence). Arm-PCR of CDR3 regions and iRepertoire HTBI primers were used to build TCR beta libraries. TCRdb called the multiplex PCR reads again in MiXCR, with one record for every CDR3 protein. The repertoire holds 350,000 to 450,000 distinct CDR3 sequences, with 15% as singletons. Time point: newly diagnosed GD, antithyroid drugs for less than 3 months. Following extraction of RNA from PBMCs, that RNA was used to make the TCR library. This sample was also put to use in a study of T cells in Graves' hyperthyroidism and ophthalmopathy.

The TCR originated in a woman in her 40s with Graves disease. Sequenced here: peripheral blood mononuclear cells (PBMCs), sampled at new diagnosis, from a patient treated with antithyroid drugs. V usage is TRBV27 and J usage is TRBJ2-7; 10 bases align to TRBD1. CDR3 in DNA: TGTGCCAGCTGGGAGACCGGGACAGGGGACGAGCAGTACTTC. This encodes CASWETGTGDEQYF.